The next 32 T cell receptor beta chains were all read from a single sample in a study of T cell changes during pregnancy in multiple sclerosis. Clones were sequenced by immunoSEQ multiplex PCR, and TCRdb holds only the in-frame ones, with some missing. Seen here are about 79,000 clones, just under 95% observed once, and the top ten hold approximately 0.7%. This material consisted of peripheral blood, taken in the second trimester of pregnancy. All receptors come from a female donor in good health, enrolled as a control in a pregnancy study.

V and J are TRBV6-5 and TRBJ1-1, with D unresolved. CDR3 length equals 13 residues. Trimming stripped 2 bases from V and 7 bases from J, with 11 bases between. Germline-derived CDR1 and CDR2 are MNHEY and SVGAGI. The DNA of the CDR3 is TGTGCCAGCAGTTACGGGCAGGCCTATGAAGCTTTCTTT. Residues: CASSYGQAYEAFF.

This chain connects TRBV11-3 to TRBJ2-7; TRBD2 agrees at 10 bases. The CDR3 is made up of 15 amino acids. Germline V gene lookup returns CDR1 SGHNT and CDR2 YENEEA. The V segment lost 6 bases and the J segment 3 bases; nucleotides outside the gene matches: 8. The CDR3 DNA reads TGTGCCAGCAGGACTGGGACTAGCGAGCACTACGAGCAGTACTTC. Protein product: CASRTGTSEHYEQYF.

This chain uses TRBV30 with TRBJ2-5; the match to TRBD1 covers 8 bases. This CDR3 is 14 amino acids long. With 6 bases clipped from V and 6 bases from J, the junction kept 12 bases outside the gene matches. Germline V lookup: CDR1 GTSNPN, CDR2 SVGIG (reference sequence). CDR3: CACLTGVGLKTQYF. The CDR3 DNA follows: TGTGCCTGTCTGACAGGGGTTGGGTTAAAGACCCAGTACTTC.

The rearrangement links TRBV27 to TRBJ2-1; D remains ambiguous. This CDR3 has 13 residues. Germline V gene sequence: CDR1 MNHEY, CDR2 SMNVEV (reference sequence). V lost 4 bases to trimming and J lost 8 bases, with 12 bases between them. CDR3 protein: CASSSVDVDEQFF. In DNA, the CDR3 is TGTGCCAGCAGTTCCGTAGATGTTGATGAGCAGTTCTTC.

The CDR3 DNA sequence: TGTGCCAGCCCCCGTTATGGCTACACCTTC. This translates into CASPRYGYTF. The rearrangement uses TRBV19 and TRBJ1-2; D not resolved. The CDR3 is 10 residues long. The V end lost 9 bases, the J end lost 5 bases, and 7 bases lay between the germline ends. CDR1 and CDR2 from the germline V gene are LNHDA and SQIVND (reference sequence).

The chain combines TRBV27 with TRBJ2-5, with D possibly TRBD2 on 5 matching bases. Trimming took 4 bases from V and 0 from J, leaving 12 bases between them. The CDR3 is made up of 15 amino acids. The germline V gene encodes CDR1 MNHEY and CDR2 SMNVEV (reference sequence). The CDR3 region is CASSSPSDYQETQYF. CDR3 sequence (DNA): TGTGCCAGCAGTTCCCCATCGGACTACCAAGAGACCCAGTACTTC.

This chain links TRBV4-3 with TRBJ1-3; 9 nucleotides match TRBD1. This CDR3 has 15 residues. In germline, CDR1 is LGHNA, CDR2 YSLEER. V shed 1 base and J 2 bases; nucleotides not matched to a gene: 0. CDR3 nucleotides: TGCGCCAGCAGCCAAGGGACAGGGGCTGGAAACACCATATATTTT. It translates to CASSQGTGAGNTIYF.

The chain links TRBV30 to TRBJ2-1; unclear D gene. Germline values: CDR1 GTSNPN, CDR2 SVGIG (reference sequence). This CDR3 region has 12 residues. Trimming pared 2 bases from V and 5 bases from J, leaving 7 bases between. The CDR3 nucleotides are TGTGCCTGGAGTCCCCCGGACAATGAGCAGTTCTTC. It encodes CAWSPPDNEQFF.

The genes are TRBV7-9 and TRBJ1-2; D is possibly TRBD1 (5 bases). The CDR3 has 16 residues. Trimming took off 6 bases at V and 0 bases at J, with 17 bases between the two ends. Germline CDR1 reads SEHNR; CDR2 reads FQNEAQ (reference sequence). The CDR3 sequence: CASSHSVTVPNYGYTF. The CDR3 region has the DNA TGTGCCAGCAGTCACTCCGTGACAGTTCCTAACTATGGCTACACCTTC.

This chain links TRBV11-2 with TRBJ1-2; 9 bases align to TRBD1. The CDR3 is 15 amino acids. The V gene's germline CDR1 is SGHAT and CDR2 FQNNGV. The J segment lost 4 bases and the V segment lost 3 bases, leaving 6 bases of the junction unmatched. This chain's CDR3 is CASSLGQGPLYGYTF. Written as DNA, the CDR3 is TGTGCCAGCAGCTTGGGACAGGGCCCCCTCTATGGCTACACCTTC. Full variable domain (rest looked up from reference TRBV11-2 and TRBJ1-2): EAGVAQSPRYKIIEKRQSVAFWCNPISGHATLYWYQQILGQGPKLLIQFQNNGVVDDSQLPKDRFSAERLKGVDSTLKIQPAKLEDSAVYLCASSLGQGPLYGYTFGSGTRLTVV.

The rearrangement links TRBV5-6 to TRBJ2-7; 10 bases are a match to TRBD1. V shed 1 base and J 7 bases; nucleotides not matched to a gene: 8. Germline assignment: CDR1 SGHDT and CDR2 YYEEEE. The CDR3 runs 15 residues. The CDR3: CASSLIDRGPGEQYF. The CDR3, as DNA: TGTGCCAGCAGCTTGATTGACAGGGGGCCGGGGGAGCAGTACTTC.

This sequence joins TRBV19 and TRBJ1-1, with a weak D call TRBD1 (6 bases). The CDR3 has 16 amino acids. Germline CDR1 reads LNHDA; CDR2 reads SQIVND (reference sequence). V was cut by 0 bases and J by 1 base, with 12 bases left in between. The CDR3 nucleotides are TGTGCCAGTAGTATAGATCTTTACAGGGCGAACACTGAAGCTTTCTTT. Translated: CASSIDLYRANTEAFF.

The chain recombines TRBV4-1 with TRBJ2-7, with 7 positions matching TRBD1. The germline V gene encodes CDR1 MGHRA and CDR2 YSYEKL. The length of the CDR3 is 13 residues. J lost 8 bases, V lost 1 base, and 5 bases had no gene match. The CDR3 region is CASSQGDSYKQYF. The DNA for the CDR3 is TGCGCCAGCAGCCAAGGGGACAGTTACAAGCAGTACTTC.

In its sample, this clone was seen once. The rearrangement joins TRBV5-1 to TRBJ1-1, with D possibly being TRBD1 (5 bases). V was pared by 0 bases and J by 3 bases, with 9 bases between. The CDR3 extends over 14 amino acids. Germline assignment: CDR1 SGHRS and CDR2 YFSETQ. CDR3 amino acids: CASSLAEGDTEAFF. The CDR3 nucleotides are TGCGCCAGCAGCTTGGCCGAAGGGGACACTGAAGCTTTCTTT.

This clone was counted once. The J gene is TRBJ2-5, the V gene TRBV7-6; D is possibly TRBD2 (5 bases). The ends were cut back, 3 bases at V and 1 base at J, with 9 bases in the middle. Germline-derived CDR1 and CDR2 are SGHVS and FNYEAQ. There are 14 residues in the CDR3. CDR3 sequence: CASSLYGVQETQYF. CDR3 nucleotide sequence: TGTGCCAGCAGCTTGTACGGGGTCCAAGAGACCCAGTACTTC.

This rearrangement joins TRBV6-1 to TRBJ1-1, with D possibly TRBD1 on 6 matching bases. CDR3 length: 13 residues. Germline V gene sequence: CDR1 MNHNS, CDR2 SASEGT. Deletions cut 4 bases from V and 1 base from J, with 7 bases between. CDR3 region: CASSGQENTEAFF. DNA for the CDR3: TGTGCCAGCAGTGGACAGGAGAACACTGAAGCTTTCTTT.

DNA of the CDR3: TGCGCCAGCAGCTTGGTACAGGGGCTAACCTACGAGCAGTACTTC. Protein sequence: CASSLVQGLTYEQYF. The chain has TRBV5-1 and TRBJ2-7; 7 bases match TRBD1. Per germline, CDR1 SGHRS and CDR2 YFSETQ. V gave up 0 bases and J gave up 2 bases; unmatched junction bases: 5. This CDR3 has 15 amino acids.

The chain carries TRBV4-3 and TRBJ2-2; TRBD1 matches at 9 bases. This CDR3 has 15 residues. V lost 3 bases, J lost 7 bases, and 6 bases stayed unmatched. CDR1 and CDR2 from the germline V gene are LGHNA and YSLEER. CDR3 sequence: CASSQKQGAHGELFF. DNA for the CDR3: TGCGCCAGCAGCCAGAAACAGGGGGCGCACGGGGAGCTGTTTTTT.

The CDR3, as DNA: TGCGCCAGCAGCCCCGGGACTAGCGGGGGGGCCTCCTACGAGCAGTACTTC. Protein product: CASSPGTSGGASYEQYF. This chain joins TRBV5-1 and TRBJ2-7; 16 bases align to TRBD2. The CDR3 contains 17 residues. Per germline, CDR1 SGHRS and CDR2 YFSETQ. The trim removed 4 bases at V and 0 bases at J, leaving 4 bases unmatched.

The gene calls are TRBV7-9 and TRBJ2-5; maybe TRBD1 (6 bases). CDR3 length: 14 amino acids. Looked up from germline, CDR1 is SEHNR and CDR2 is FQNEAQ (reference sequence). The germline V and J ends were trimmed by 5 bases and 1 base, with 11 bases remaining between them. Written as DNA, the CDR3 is TGTGCCAGCAGCCCGTGGGACATCCAAGAGACCCAGTACTTC. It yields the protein CASSPWDIQETQYF.

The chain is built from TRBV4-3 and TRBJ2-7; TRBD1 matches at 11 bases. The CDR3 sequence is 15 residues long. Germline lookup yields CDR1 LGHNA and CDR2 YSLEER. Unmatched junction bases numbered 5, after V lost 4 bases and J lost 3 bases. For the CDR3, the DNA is TGCGCCAGCAGCCGAGGACAGGGGGCAGGCTACGAGCAGTACTTC. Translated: CASSRGQGAGYEQYF.

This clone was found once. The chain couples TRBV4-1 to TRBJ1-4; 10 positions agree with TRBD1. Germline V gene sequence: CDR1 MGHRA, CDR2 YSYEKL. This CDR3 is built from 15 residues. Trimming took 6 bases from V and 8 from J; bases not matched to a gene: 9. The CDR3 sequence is CASRTPGTGVEKLFF. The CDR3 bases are TGCGCCAGCAGGACTCCCGGGACAGGGGTAGAAAAACTGTTTTTT.

CDR3 sequence reads: CASSIRTAPNTGELFF. Here the CDR3 DNA reads TGTGCCAGTAGTATTCGAACTGCCCCGAACACCGGGGAGCTGTTTTTT. The V call is TRBV19, the J call TRBJ2-2; D gene unclear. The germline V and J ends were trimmed by 3 bases and 0 bases, with 11 bases remaining between them. CDR1 and CDR2 (germline): LNHDA, SQIVND (reference sequence). The CDR3 loop spans 16 amino acids.

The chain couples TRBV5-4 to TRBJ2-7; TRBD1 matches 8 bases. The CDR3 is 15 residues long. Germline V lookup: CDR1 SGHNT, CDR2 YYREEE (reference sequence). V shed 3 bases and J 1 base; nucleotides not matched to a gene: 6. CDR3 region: CASSYRQGLSYEQYF. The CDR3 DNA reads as TGTGCCAGCAGCTATCGACAGGGGTTATCCTACGAGCAGTACTTC.

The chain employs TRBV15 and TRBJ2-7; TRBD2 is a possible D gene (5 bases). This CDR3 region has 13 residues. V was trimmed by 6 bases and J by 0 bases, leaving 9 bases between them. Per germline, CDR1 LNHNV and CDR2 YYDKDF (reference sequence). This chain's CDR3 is CATRAGLSYEQYF. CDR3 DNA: TGTGCCACCAGGGCGGGCCTCTCCTACGAGCAGTACTTC.

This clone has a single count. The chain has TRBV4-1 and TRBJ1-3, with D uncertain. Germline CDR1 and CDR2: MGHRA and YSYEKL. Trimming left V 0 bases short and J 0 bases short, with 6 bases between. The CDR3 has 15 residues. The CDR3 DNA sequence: TGCGCCAGCAGCCAAGATCAACACTCTGGAAACACCATATATTTT. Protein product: CASSQDQHSGNTIYF.

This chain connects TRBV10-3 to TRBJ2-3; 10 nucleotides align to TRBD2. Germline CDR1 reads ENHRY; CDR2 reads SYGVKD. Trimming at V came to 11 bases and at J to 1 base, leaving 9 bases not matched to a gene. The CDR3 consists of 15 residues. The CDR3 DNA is TGTGCCGGCGGGGGGCTAGCGGGGGGCACAGATACGCAGTATTTT. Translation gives CAGGGLAGGTDTQYF.

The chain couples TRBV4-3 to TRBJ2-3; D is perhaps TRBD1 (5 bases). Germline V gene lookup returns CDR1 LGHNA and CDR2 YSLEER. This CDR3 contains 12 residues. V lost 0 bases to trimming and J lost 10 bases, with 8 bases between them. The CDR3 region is CASSQEAGSQYF. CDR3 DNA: TGCGCCAGCAGCCAAGAGGCAGGGTCGCAGTATTTT.

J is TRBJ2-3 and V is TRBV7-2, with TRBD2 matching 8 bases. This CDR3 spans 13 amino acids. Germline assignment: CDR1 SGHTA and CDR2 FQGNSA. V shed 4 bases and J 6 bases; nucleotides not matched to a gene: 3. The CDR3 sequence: CASSYGGADTQYF. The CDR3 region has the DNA TGTGCCAGCAGCTACGGGGGGGCGGATACGCAGTATTTT.

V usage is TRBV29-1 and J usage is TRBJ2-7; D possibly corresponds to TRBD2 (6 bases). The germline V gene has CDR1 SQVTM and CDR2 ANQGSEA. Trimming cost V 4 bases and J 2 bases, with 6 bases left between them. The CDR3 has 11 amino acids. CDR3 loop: CSVGEAYEQYF. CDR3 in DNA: TGCAGCGTTGGGGAGGCCTACGAGCAGTACTTC.

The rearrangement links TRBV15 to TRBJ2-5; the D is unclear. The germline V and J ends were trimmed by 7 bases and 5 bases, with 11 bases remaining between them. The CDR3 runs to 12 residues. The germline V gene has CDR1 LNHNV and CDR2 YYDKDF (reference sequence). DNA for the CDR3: TGTGCCACCAAAGAGAACGGGGAGACCCAGTACTTC. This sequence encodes CATKENGETQYF. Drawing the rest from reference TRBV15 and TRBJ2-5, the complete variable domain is DAMVIQNPRYQVTQFGKPVTLSCSQTLNHNVMYWYQQKSSQAPKLLFHYYDKDFNNEADTPDNFQSRRPNTSFCFLDIRSPGLGDTAMYLCATKENGETQYFGPGTRLLVL.

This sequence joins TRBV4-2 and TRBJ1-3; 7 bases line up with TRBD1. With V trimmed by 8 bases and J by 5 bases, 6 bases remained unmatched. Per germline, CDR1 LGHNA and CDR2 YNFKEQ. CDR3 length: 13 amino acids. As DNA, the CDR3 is TGTGCCAGCCAGGGGGGAGTCAGAAACACCATATATTTT. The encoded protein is CASQGGVRNTIYF.